The next 32 T cell receptor beta chains were all read from a single sample in a study of blood T cell repertoires in COVID-19. TCRdb keeps only in-frame clones here, not all; method: immunoSEQ multiplex PCR. The sample records 95,000 to 100,000 clones, around 93% being singletons. The sample was peripheral blood. These receptors came from a man over 45 with acute or convalescent COVID-19.

The rearrangement links TRBV3-1 (or the pseudogene TRBV3-2) to TRBJ1-5; 10 bases are shared with TRBD1. This CDR3 comprises 15 residues. Trimming cost V 1 base and J 7 bases; bases outside gene matches: 4. CDR1 LGHDT and CDR2 YNNKEL come from the germline V gene (reference sequence). The CDR3 coding sequence is TGTGCCAGCAGCCAAGGGACAGGGGGTATCCAGCCCCAGCATTTT. This codes for CASSQGTGGIQPQHF.

The chain employs TRBV6-1 and TRBJ2-6; D call uncertain. Per the germline V gene, CDR1 is MNHNS and CDR2 is SASEGT. V was shortened by 2 bases and J by 7 bases, with 9 bases between the two germline ends. CDR3 length equals 14 residues. The CDR3 protein is CASSEIPRANVLTF. The CDR3 DNA reads TGTGCCAGCAGTGAAATCCCCAGAGCCAACGTCCTGACTTTC.

V is TRBV2 and J is TRBJ1-5, with a possible D match to TRBD1 (6 bases). Trimming shortened V by 5 bases and J by 5 bases, and 10 bases separated the two germline ends. Germline V gene data show CDR1 as SNHLY and CDR2 as FYNNEI. The CDR3 runs 13 residues. CDR3 region: CASSSNRDQPQHF. CDR3 DNA sequence: TGTGCCAGCAGTTCCAACAGGGATCAGCCCCAGCATTTT.

The chain has TRBV6-5 and TRBJ1-1; weak D call: TRBD1 (5 bases). This CDR3 spans 14 amino acids. Germline assignment: CDR1 MNHEY and CDR2 SVGAGI. The ends were cut back, 2 bases at V and 3 bases at J, with 10 bases in the middle. The CDR3 loop is CASSYGQVDTEAFF. For the CDR3, the DNA is TGTGCCAGCAGTTACGGACAAGTGGACACTGAAGCTTTCTTT.

The rearrangement joins TRBV11-3 to TRBJ1-1; D is uncertain. This CDR3 has 13 amino acids. Between the trimmed V and J ends, which lost 1 base and 5 bases, there was a span of 8 bases. Germline V gene lookup returns CDR1 SGHNT and CDR2 YENEEA. This CDR3 is CASSLGVRTEAFF. CDR3 nucleotide sequence: TGTGCCAGCAGCTTAGGCGTCCGAACTGAAGCTTTCTTT.

V usage is TRBV10-3 and J usage is TRBJ1-1, with no clear D. Per the germline V gene, CDR1 is ENHRY and CDR2 is SYGVKD. Trimming pared 0 bases from V and 1 base from J, leaving 6 bases between. The CDR3 has 14 amino acids. CDR3 region: CAISESGGNTEAFF. In nucleotides, the CDR3 is TGTGCCATCAGTGAGTCAGGCGGGAACACTGAAGCTTTCTTT.

The V and J genes are TRBV5-1 and TRBJ1-4, with TRBD1 matching over 8 bases. Germline CDR1 SGHRS, CDR2 YFSETQ. This CDR3 spans 16 amino acids. The ends lost 4 bases at V and 8 bases at J; junction bases unmatched: 13. The DNA of the CDR3 is TGCGCCAGCAGCCGACAGGGGCCGCCCTTTGACGAAAAACTGTTTTTT. This encodes CASSRQGPPFDEKLFF. Full variable domain (missing parts from reference TRBV5-1 and TRBJ1-4): KAGVTQTPRYLIKTRGQQVTLSCSPISGHRSVSWYQQTPGQGLQFLFEYFSETQRNKGNFPGRFSGRQFSNSRSEMNVSTLELGDSALYLCASSRQGPPFDEKLFFGSGTQLSVL.

The chain employs TRBV27 and TRBJ1-1, with D maybe TRBD1 (6 bases). Per germline, CDR1 MNHEY and CDR2 SMNVEV (reference sequence). This CDR3 has 14 amino acids. V dropped 4 bases and J dropped 4 bases, with 13 bases sitting between them. The chain's CDR3 is CASSSQGRGTEAFF. In DNA, the CDR3 is TGTGCCAGCAGTTCCCAGGGGAGAGGCACTGAAGCTTTCTTT.

This clone was counted a single time. The V call is TRBV10-3, the J call TRBJ1-1; 7 bases agree with TRBD1. The germline V gene has CDR1 ENHRY and CDR2 SYGVKD. The J segment lost 4 bases and the V segment lost 4 bases, leaving 3 bases of the junction unmatched. The CDR3 is 13 residues long. CDR3 bases: TGTGCCATCAGTGTCGCAGGGGGCACTGAAGCTTTCTTT. It codes for CAISVAGGTEAFF.

CDR3 residues: CASSTGASGSGELFF. The CDR3 DNA sequence: TGCGCCAGCAGCACTGGTGCTAGCGGGAGCGGGGAGCTGTTTTTT. This chain joins TRBV5-1 and TRBJ2-2, with TRBD2 identical over 10 bases. Germline CDR1 and CDR2: SGHRS and YFSETQ. This CDR3 has 15 amino acids. V shed 4 bases and J 7 bases; nucleotides not matched to a gene: 7.

Worth noting for this clone: Other DNA sequences of this sample code for an identical CDR3. V gene TRBV7-8 combines with J gene TRBJ1-5, with D possibly TRBD1 on 5 matching bases. The germline V and J ends were trimmed by 1 base and 6 bases, with 10 bases remaining between them. CDR3 length equals 14 residues. CDR1 SGHVS and CDR2 FQNEAQ come from the germline V gene. DNA of the CDR3: TGTGCCAGCAGCTTAGGGGGTCAGGGTCAGCCCCAGCATTTT. This gives the protein CASSLGGQGQPQHF.

V usage is TRBV7-8 and J usage is TRBJ1-5, with a weak D call TRBD1 (5 bases). Trimming removed 0 bases at V and 7 bases at J, with 13 bases between. The germline gives CDR1 SGHVS, CDR2 FQNEAQ. The CDR3 covers 15 residues. The CDR3 sequence is CASSLARGLGQPQHF. The CDR3 DNA reads TGTGCCAGCAGCTTAGCAAGGGGTTTGGGGCAGCCCCAGCATTTT.

This chain links TRBV18 with TRBJ1-6; 7 bases map to TRBD1. From germline, CDR1 is KGHSH and CDR2 LQKENI. Germline trimming cut 1 base from V and 8 bases from J; bases unmatched to any gene: 2. This CDR3 spans 14 amino acids. In nucleotides, the CDR3 is TGTGCCAGCTCACCACGGGACAGTGATTCACCCCTCCACTTT. Its protein is CASSPRDSDSPLHF.

The chain employs TRBV28 and TRBJ2-1; tentative D call: TRBD2 (7 bases). Germline CDR1 and CDR2: MDHEN and SYDVKM. V was pared by 8 bases and J by 6 bases, with 17 bases between. This CDR3 is 14 amino acids long. CDR3 loop: CASFLQRGGNEQFF. The DNA of the CDR3 is TGTGCCAGCTTCTTACAGAGGGGGGGCAATGAGCAGTTCTTC.

This CDR3 reads CASSSVRGRPQETQYF. In DNA, the CDR3 is TGTGCCAGCAGTTCCGTAAGGGGCAGGCCGCAAGAGACCCAGTACTTC. The V call is TRBV7-6, the J call TRBJ2-5; weak D call: TRBD1 (5 bases). Deletions cut 6 bases from V and 2 bases from J, with 19 bases between. The length of the CDR3 is 16 residues. Germline assignment: CDR1 SGHVS and CDR2 FNYEAQ.

This chain connects TRBV7-8 to TRBJ1-5; TRBD1 is a possible D gene (6 bases). With 1 base removed from V and 4 bases from J, the gap between germline ends came to 11 bases. CDR1 and CDR2 from the germline V gene are SGHVS and FQNEAQ. The CDR3 is 15 residues long. This chain's CDR3 is CASSLDSDRNQPQHF. The DNA for the CDR3 is TGTGCCAGCAGCTTAGACTCGGACAGAAATCAGCCCCAGCATTTT. Drawing the rest from reference TRBV7-8 and TRBJ1-5, the complete variable domain is GAGVSQSPRYKVAKRGQDVALRCDPISGHVSLFWYQQALGQGPEFLTYFQNEAQLDKSGLPSDRFFAERPEGSVSTLKIQRTQQEDSAVYLCASSLDSDRNQPQHFGDGTRLSIL.

This clone is a singleton in its sample. Here the CDR3 reads CASSNLNPGHFQETQYF. The CDR3 DNA follows: TGTGCCAGCAGTAACCTCAACCCGGGACACTTCCAAGAGACCCAGTACTTC. This chain uses TRBV27 with TRBJ2-5, with a weak D call TRBD1 (6 bases). Germline V CDR1 and CDR2: MNHEY, SMNVEV (reference sequence). V was clipped by 5 bases and J by 1 base, with 20 bases between them. The CDR3 is made up of 17 amino acids.

The chain couples TRBV15 to TRBJ2-2; D is perhaps TRBD2 (5 bases). Germline CDR1 LNHNV, CDR2 YYDKDF (reference sequence). The CDR3 extends over 18 amino acids. Between the trimmed V and J ends, which lost 0 bases and 1 base, there was a span of 15 bases. CDR3 nucleotides: TGTGCCACCAGCAGAGATCGGGAACAGCTCCTGAACACCGGGGAGCTGTTTTTT. Residues: CATSRDREQLLNTGELFF.

The CDR3 nucleotides are TGTGCCAGCAGCTTGGAGCAGGGTCGTTTTAGGATGAACACTGAAGCTTTCTTT. This codes for CASSLEQGRFRMNTEAFF. The chain carries TRBV5-5 and TRBJ1-1; D perhaps matches TRBD1 (5 bases). From germline, CDR1 is SGHKS and CDR2 YYEKEE (reference sequence). This CDR3 region has 18 residues. Trimming pared 0 bases from V and 0 bases from J, leaving 18 bases between.

The rearrangement links TRBV6-5 to TRBJ2-7, with D possibly TRBD2 on 5 matching bases. Germline CDR1 MNHEY, CDR2 SVGAGI. This CDR3 is built from 13 residues. V gave up 6 bases and J gave up 0 bases, with 9 bases separating them. CDR3 in amino acids: CASRIRGSYEQYF. In DNA, the CDR3 is TGTGCCAGCAGAATACGGGGCTCCTACGAGCAGTACTTC.

The rearrangement joins TRBV7-8 to TRBJ1-3; D not resolved. The CDR3 runs 14 residues. The V end lost 6 bases, the J end lost 0 bases, and 9 bases lay between the germline ends. Germline CDR1 SGHVS, CDR2 FQNEAQ. The CDR3 sequence: CASSSGYSGNTIYF. CDR3 nucleotide sequence: TGTGCCAGCAGTTCAGGATACTCTGGAAACACCATATATTTT.

This clone was observed a single time. V gene TRBV1 combines with J gene TRBJ1-5; the table's D call of TRBD1 was not tested on the DNA. TRBV1 is recorded as a pseudogene. The CDR3 is made up of 19 amino acids. The CDR3 sequence is CTSSQDGDRGGPYGQPQHF. For the CDR3, the DNA is TGCACCAGCAGCCAAGATGGAGACAGGGGTGGGCCATACGGTCAGCCCCAGCATTTT.

The chain couples TRBV6-5 to TRBJ2-1, with D possibly being TRBD1 (5 bases). CDR1 MNHEY and CDR2 SVGAGI come from the germline V gene. CDR3 length: 13 residues. V shed 6 bases and J shed 6 bases, with 12 bases lying between them. The CDR3 is CASSWQGTNEQFF. The DNA of the CDR3 is TGTGCCAGCAGCTGGCAGGGAACCAATGAGCAGTTCTTC.

This chain joins TRBV19 and TRBJ2-6, with TRBD1 matching 7 bases. J gave up 5 bases and V 10 bases, and 5 bases lay outside the gene matches. The V gene's germline CDR1 is LNHDA and CDR2 SQIVND (reference sequence). This CDR3 has 13 amino acids. The CDR3 reads CATLQGWANVLTF. The CDR3 DNA is TGTGCCACCCTACAGGGGTGGGCCAACGTCCTGACTTTC.

DNA for the CDR3: TGCGCCAGCAGCTTGAGGGATACAGGGAACGAGCAGTACTTC. Residues: CASSLRDTGNEQYF. This chain uses TRBV5-1 with TRBJ2-7, with D perhaps TRBD1 (6 bases). The length of the CDR3 is 14 residues. V lost 1 base to trimming and J lost 5 bases, with 13 bases between them. Germline V CDR1 and CDR2: SGHRS, YFSETQ. Full variable domain (outside the CDR3, taken from reference TRBV5-1 and TRBJ2-7): KAGVTQTPRYLIKTRGQQVTLSCSPISGHRSVSWYQQTPGQGLQFLFEYFSETQRNKGNFPGRFSGRQFSNSRSEMNVSTLELGDSALYLCASSLRDTGNEQYFGPGTRLTVT.

Only one count was recorded for this clone. The V and J genes are TRBV11-2 and TRBJ1-4; TRBD1 agrees at 9 bases. This CDR3 has 16 residues. V dropped 0 bases and J dropped 6; count of bases not matched to a gene: 5. In germline, CDR1 is SGHAT, CDR2 FQNNGV. The DNA for the CDR3 is TGTGCCAGCAGCTTAGAGGATCACAGGGGGCATGAAAAACTGTTTTTT. Its translation: CASSLEDHRGHEKLFF.

CDR3 sequence: CASSPGQPRTQYF. The CDR3 bases are TGTGCCAGCAGCCCTGGACAGCCACGGACGCAGTATTTT. The chain joins TRBV11-1 to TRBJ2-3; weak D call: TRBD1 (6 bases). Trimming shortened V by 5 bases and J by 9 bases, and 15 bases separated the two germline ends. This CDR3 is 13 amino acids long. In germline, CDR1 is SGHAT, CDR2 FQDESV (reference sequence). The full variable domain, in which reference TRBV11-1 and TRBJ2-3 provide the parts outside the CDR3, is EAEVAQSPRYKITEKSQAVAFWCDPISGHATLYWYRQILGQGPELLVQFQDESVVDDSQLPKDRFSAERLKGVDSTLKIQPAELGDSAMYLCASSPGQPRTQYFGPGTRLTVL.

The chain uses TRBV9 and TRBJ2-7; TRBD1 is a possible D gene (6 bases). The CDR3 length is 13 residues. The V gene lost 3 bases and the J gene lost 2 bases, with 9 bases spanning the gap. Germline V lookup: CDR1 SGDLS, CDR2 YYNGEE. CDR3: CASSDGDTYEQYF. In DNA, the CDR3 is TGTGCCAGCAGCGACGGGGACACCTACGAGCAGTACTTC.

The J gene is TRBJ2-2, the V gene TRBV11-3; TRBD1 might be the D (6 bases). Germline lookup yields CDR1 SGHNT and CDR2 YENEEA. Trimming removed 1 base at V and 9 bases at J, with 15 bases between. This CDR3 has 15 residues. CDR3 coding DNA: TGTGCCAGCAGCTTAGTGCAGGGGCCAGTCCGGGAGCTGTTTTTT. This encodes CASSLVQGPVRELFF.

The rearrangement uses TRBV7-2 and TRBJ1-2; D is ambiguous. V lost 4 bases to trimming and J lost 8 bases, with 17 bases between them. The CDR3 is 14 residues long. Germline lookup yields CDR1 SGHTA and CDR2 FQGNSA. Written as DNA, the CDR3 is TGTGCCAGCAGCTCCCAGACTGTCCGAGGGGGCTACACCTTC. Its translation is CASSSQTVRGGYTF. Based on the CDR3 plus reference TRBV7-2 and TRBJ1-2, the full variable domain is GAGVSQSPSNKVTEKGKDVELRCDPISGHTALYWYRQSLGQGLEFLIYFQGNSAPDKSGLPSDRFSAERTGGSVSTLTIQRTQQEDSAVYLCASSSQTVRGGYTFGSGTRLTVV.

The gene calls are TRBV25-1 and TRBJ2-7; TRBD1 aligns across 10 bases. Trimming at V came to 10 bases and at J to 2 bases, leaving 2 bases not matched to a gene. CDR3 length equals 12 residues. Germline CDR1 reads MGHDK; CDR2 reads SYGVNS. DNA for the CDR3: TGTGCCACCGGGACAGGGGCCTACGAGCAGTACTTC. This codes for CATGTGAYEQYF.

V is TRBV2 and J is TRBJ1-1; TRBD1 aligns across 7 bases. Germline V gives CDR1 SNHLY, CDR2 FYNNEI. V dropped 6 bases and J dropped 5; count of bases not matched to a gene: 9. This CDR3 contains 14 residues. CDR3 in amino acids: CASRPDRDRTEAFF. Written as DNA, the CDR3 is TGTGCCAGCAGACCTGACAGGGACAGAACTGAAGCTTTCTTT.